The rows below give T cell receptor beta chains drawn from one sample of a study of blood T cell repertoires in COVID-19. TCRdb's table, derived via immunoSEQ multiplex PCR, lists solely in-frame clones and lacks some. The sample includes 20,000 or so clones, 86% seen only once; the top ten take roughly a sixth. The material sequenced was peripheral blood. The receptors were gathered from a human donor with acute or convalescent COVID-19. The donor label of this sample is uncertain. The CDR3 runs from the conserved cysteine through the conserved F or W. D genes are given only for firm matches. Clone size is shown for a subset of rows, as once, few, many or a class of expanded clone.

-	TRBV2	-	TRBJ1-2	CASSATEGGSGGYTF	TGTGCCAGCAGTGCAACAGAAGGAGGTAGTGGTGGCTACACCTTC
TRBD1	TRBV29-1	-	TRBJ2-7	CSASRGQGDEQYF	TGCAGCGCCAGCCGGGGACAGGGAGACGAGCAGTACTTC
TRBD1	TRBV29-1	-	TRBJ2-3	CSARQGASDTQYF	TGCAGCGCCAGACAGGGGGCGTCAGATACGCAGTATTTT
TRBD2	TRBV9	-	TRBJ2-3	CASSARTSGFTDTQYF	TGTGCCAGCAGCGCCAGGACTAGCGGATTCACAGATACGCAGTATTTT
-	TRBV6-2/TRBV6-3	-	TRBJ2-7	CASSLRQSYEQYF	TGTGCCAGCAGTTTGCGACAGTCCTACGAGCAGTACTTC
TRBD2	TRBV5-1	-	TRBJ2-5	CASSLAGAQETQYF	TGCGCCAGCAGCTTAGCGGGGGCCCAAGAGACCCAGTACTTC
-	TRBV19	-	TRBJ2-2	CASSTMNTGELFF	TGTGCCAGTAGTACTATGAACACCGGGGAGCTGTTTTTT
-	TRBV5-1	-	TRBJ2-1	CASSLQGLRDEQFF	TGCGCCAGCAGCTTGCAGGGGTTGCGCGATGAGCAGTTCTTC
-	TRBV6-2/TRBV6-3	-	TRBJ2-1	CASSYSADTNEQFF	TGTGCCAGCAGTTACTCGGCAGACACAAATGAGCAGTTCTTC
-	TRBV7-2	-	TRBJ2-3	CASSLERDFTDTQYF	TGTGCCAGCAGCTTAGAGAGGGACTTCACAGATACGCAGTATTTT
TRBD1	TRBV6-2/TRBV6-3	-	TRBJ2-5	CASSYLDRIQETQYF	TGTGCCAGCAGTTACCTGGACAGGATACAAGAGACCCAGTACTTC
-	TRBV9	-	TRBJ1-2	CASSPREGEVYGYTF	TGTGCCAGCAGCCCGCGGGAGGGGGAGGTCTATGGCTACACCTTC
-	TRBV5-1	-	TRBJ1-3	CASSHRMARDTGNTIYF	TGCGCCAGCAGCCACCGTATGGCCAGGGACACTGGAAACACCATATATTTT
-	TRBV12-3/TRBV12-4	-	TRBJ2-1	CASSPVSVGEQFF	TGTGCCAGCAGTCCTGTCAGCGTTGGGGAGCAGTTCTTC
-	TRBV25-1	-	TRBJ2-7	CASSGNRGGRSEQYF	TGTGCCAGCAGTGGTAACAGGGGGGGTCGAAGCGAGCAGTACTTC
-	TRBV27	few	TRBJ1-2	CASRTGTNYGYTF	TGTGCCAGCAGGACAGGCACTAACTATGGCTACACCTTC
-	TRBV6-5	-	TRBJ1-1	CASSLKQGGNTEAFF	TGTGCCAGCAGCTTGAAACAGGGTGGGAACACTGAAGCTTTCTTT
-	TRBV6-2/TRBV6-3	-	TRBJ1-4	CASSYSPVNEKLFF	TGTGCCAGCAGTTACTCGCCAGTTAATGAAAAACTGTTTTTT
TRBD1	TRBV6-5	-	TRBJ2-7	CASSYSKDRGYEQYF	TGTGCCAGCAGTTACTCGAAGGACAGGGGTTATGAGCAGTACTTC
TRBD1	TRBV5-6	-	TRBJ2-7	CASSLSGQGSYEQYF	TGTGCCAGCAGCTTGTCGGGACAGGGCTCCTACGAGCAGTACTTC
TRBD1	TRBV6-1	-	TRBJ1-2	CASSEGTAIGYTF	TGTGCCAGCAGTGAGGGGACAGCCATTGGCTACACCTTC
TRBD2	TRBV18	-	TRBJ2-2	CASSPRPAGGSNTGELFF	TGTGCCAGCTCACCACGTCCAGCGGGGGGTTCGAACACCGGGGAGCTGTTTTTT
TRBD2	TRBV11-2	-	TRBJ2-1	CASSSNIAGGPEQFF	TGTGCCAGCAGCTCCAATATTGCGGGAGGCCCAGAGCAGTTCTTC
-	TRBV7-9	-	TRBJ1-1	CASSLSRGGLAEAFF	TGTGCCAGCAGCTTATCACGAGGAGGGTTGGCTGAAGCTTTCTTT
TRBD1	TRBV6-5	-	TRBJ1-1	CASRPMAGGTEAFF	TGTGCCAGCAGACCCATGGCAGGGGGCACTGAAGCTTTCTTT
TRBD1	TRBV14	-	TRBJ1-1	CASSLGGTGGTEAFF	TGTGCCAGCAGCCTAGGCGGGACAGGGGGTACTGAAGCTTTCTTT
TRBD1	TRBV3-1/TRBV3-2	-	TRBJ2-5	CASNQDRVRETQYF	TGTGCCAGCAACCAGGACAGGGTACGAGAGACCCAGTACTTC
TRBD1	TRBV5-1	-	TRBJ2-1	CASSLGTGTNEQFF	TGCGCCAGCAGCTTAGGGACAGGAACCAATGAGCAGTTCTTC
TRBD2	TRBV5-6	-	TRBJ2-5	CASSRWTSGSETQYF	TGTGCCAGCAGCCGCTGGACTAGCGGGAGTGAGACCCAGTACTTC
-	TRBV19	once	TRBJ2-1	CASSISTGSGFYNEQFF	TGTGCCAGTAGTATATCTACAGGGTCGGGTTTCTACAATGAGCAGTTCTTC
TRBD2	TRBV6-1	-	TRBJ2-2	CASSALSSGGTGTGELFF	TGTGCCAGCAGTGCACTTTCTAGCGGGGGTACGGGTACCGGGGAGCTGTTTTTT
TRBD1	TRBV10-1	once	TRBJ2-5	CASSEGQGVQETQYF	TGCGCCAGCAGTGAAGGACAGGGCGTCCAAGAGACCCAGTACTTC
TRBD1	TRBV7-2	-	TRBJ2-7	CASSLAGQGYEQYF	TGTGCCAGCAGCTTAGCCGGACAGGGTTACGAGCAGTACTTC
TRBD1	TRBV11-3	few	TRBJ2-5	CASSFGTEETQYF	TGTGCCAGCAGCTTCGGGACAGAAGAGACCCAGTACTTC
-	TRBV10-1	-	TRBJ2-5	CASSGNGVQETQYF	TGCGCCAGCAGTGGTAACGGGGTGCAAGAGACCCAGTACTTC
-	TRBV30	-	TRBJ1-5	CAWSQPGRGQPQHF	TGTGCCTGGAGTCAACCCGGGAGGGGTCAGCCCCAGCATTTT
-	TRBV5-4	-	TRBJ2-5	CASSLAYQETQYF	TGTGCCAGCAGCTTGGCATACCAAGAGACCCAGTACTTC
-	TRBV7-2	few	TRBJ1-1	CASSSLDRLSPEAFF	TGTGCCAGCAGCTCCCTGGACAGACTTAGCCCTGAAGCTTTCTTT
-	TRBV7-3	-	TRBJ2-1	CASSLTNINEQFF	TGTGCCAGCAGCTTAACGAACATCAATGAGCAGTTCTTC
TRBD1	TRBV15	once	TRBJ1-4	CATSRRTGTNEKLFF	TGTGCCACCAGCAGAAGGACAGGGACTAATGAAAAACTGTTTTTT
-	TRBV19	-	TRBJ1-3	CASSDSGHTIKDSGNTIYF	TGTGCCAGTAGTGATTCGGGACATACGATTAAAGACTCTGGAAACACCATATATTTT
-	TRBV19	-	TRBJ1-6	CASSTDSSPLHF	TGTGCCAGTAGTACGGACAGCTCACCCCTCCACTTT
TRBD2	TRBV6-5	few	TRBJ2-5	CASMAGGWQETQYF	TGTGCCAGCATGGCGGGGGGTTGGCAAGAGACCCAGTACTTC
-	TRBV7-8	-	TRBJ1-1	CASSPWGRQAFF	TGTGCCAGCAGCCCCTGGGGCAGGCAAGCTTTCTTT
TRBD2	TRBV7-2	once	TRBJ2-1	CASSLVGTSGYNEQFF	TGTGCCAGCAGCTTAGTAGGGACTAGCGGTTACAATGAGCAGTTCTTC
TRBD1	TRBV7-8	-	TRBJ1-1	CASSSDRGTEAFF	TGTGCCAGCAGCTCTGACAGGGGCACTGAAGCTTTCTTT
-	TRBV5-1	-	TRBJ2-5	CASSLGGGETQYF	TGCGCCAGCAGCTTGGGAGGGGGAGAGACCCAGTACTTC
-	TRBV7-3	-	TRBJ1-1	CASSPTPTAAGEAFF	TGTGCCAGCAGCCCCACCCCAACCGCAGCGGGTGAAGCTTTCTTT
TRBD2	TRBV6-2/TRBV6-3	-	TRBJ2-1	CASSYRGGAPEQFF	TGTGCCAGCAGTTACCGCGGGGGGGCACCTGAGCAGTTCTTC
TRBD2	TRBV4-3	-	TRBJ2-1	CASSQAGGGRNEQFF	TGCGCCAGCAGCCAAGCCGGGGGGGGGCGGAATGAGCAGTTCTTC
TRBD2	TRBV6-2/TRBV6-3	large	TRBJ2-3	CASSYPLTSGTGHTDTQYF	TGTGCCAGCAGTTACCCTCTTACTAGCGGCACGGGCCACACAGATACGCAGTATTTT
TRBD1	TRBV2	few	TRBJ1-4	CASRGDRGTNEKLFF	TGTGCCAGCAGGGGGGACAGGGGCACTAATGAAAAACTGTTTTTT
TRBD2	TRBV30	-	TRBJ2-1	CAWGGSYNEQFF	TGTGCCTGGGGCGGGAGCTACAATGAGCAGTTCTTC
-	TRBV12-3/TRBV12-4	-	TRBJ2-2	CASSLFTGELFF	TGTGCCAGCAGCCTCTTTACCGGGGAGCTGTTTTTT
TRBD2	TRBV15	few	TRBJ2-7	CATSRDLAGVPPYEQYF	TGTGCCACCAGCAGAGATTTAGCGGGGGTCCCTCCCTACGAGCAGTACTTC